One and the same sample provided the 2 T cell receptor beta chains below, sequenced in a study of T cells in Graves' hyperthyroidism and ophthalmopathy (dated by TCRdb to the late 2010s). The library was produced with multiplex PCR. The sequencing machine was an Illumina HiSeq 2000. TCR beta CDR3 regions were amplified from RNA transcripts. For the first round of RT-PCR on the TCR CDR3, the HTBI primer set was used together with the Qiagen OneStep RT-PCR kit. The public reads were reanalyzed by TCRdb: fastp trimming at Q25, MiXCR alignment, in-frame beta chains only. Rows are unified per CDR3 protein, each entry keeping the most common DNA and genes. The sample profile shows over 300,000 distinct CDR3 sequences; around 13% of them were found once. Roughly 35% of the sample is in the top ten clones. The sequenced sample consisted of blood. These receptors came from a woman in her thirties or forties with Graves' ophthalmopathy.

CDR3 bases: TGCGCCAGCAGCTTGGCCCCAGGGACTAGCGGGGGCAATGAGCAGTTCTTC. This encodes CASSLAPGTSGGNEQFF. This chain connects TRBV5-1 to TRBJ2-1; 14 positions match TRBD2. Germline CDR1 and CDR2: SGHRS and YFSETQ. CDR3 length: 17 residues. With 0 bases clipped from V and 6 bases from J, the junction kept 5 bases outside the gene matches.

The genes are TRBV2 and TRBJ2-2; 16 nucleotides match TRBD2. Germline CDR1 and CDR2: SNHLY and FYNNEI. V lost 6 bases, J lost 7 bases, and 5 bases stayed unmatched. CDR3 length: 16 amino acids. CDR3 nucleotide sequence: TGTGCCAGCAGGCCGGGACTAGCGGGGGGGTGCGGGGAGCTGTTTTTT. Protein: CASRPGLAGGCGELFF.